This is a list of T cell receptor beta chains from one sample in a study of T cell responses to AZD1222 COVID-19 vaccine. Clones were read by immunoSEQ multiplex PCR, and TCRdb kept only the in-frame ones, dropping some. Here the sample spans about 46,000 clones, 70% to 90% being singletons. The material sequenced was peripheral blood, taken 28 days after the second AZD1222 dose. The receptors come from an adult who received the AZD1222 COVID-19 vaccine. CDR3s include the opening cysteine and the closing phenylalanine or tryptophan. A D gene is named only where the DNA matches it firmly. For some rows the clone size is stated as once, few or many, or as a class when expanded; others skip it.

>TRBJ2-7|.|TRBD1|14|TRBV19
TGTGCCAGTAGTAGGTCCAGGGGGCCCTTCGAGCAGTACTTC
CASSRSRGPFEQYF
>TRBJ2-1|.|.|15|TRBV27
TGTGCCAGCAGTTTTCAGGTAGGAAGCTACAATGAGCAGTTCTTC
CASSFQVGSYNEQFF
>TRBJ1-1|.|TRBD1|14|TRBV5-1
TGCGCCAGCAGCGCGACAGGGCTTGAAGCTGAAGCTTTCTTT
CASSATGLEAEAFF
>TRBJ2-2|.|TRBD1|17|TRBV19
TGTGCCAGTAGCCCCGTGGGGGGACAGGCCTTTGTGTGGGAGCTGTTTTTT
CASSPVGGQAFVWELFF
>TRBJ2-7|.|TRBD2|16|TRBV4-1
TGCGCCAGCAGCCTCGATAAACCGGGACTAGTATACGAGCAGTACTTC
CASSLDKPGLVYEQYF
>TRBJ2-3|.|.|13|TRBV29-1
TGCAGCGTTGTGGGGGTCCGTGCAGATACGCAGTATTTT
CSVVGVRADTQYF
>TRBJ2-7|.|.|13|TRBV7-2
TGTGCCAGCAGCTTAGCGAGCTCCTACGAGCAGTACTTC
CASSLASSYEQYF
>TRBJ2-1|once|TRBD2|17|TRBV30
TGTGCCTGGAGTGTACTTGGAAGCGGGAGGTCCTACAATGAGCAGTTCTTC
CAWSVLGSGRSYNEQFF
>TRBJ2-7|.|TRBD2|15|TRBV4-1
TGCGCCAGCAGCCAAGAATTCGGGCTAGCGGACGAGCAGTACTTC
CASSQEFGLADEQYF
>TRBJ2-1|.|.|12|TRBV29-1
TGCAGCGGCGGGACAGAAATTAATGAGCAGTTCTTC
CSGGTEINEQFF
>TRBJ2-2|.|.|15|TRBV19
TGTGCCAGTAGTATCACAGGGACGAACACCGGGGAGCTGTTTTTT
CASSITGTNTGELFF
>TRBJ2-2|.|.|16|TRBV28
TGTGCCAGCAGTCGACATGACGGGGCGGTCACCGGGGAGCTGTTTTTT
CASSRHDGAVTGELFF
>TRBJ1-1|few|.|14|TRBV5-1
TGCGCCAGCAGCTTGGAACAGGGCGGCACTGAAGCTTTCTTT
CASSLEQGGTEAFF
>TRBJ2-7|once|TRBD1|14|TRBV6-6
TGTGCCAGCAGTGACCCGGGACAGGGGTCGGAGCAGTACTTC
CASSDPGQGSEQYF
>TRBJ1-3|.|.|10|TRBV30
TGTGCCTGGCTGGGAAACACCATATATTTT
CAWLGNTIYF
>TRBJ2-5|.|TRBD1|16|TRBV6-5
TGTGCCAGCAGTTACTCGAGCAGGGGGCGTAAGGAGACCCAGTACTTC
CASSYSSRGRKETQYF
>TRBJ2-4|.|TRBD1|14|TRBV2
TGTGCCAGCAGTCCCGAGACAGGGGAAAACATTCAGTACTTC
CASSPETGENIQYF
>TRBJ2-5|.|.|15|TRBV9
TGTGCCAGCAGCGTAGTCTGGGACGAGCAAGAGACCCAGTACTTC
CASSVVWDEQETQYF
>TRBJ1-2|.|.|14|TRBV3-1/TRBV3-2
TGTGCCAGCAGCCAAGCTCCAGGTAACTATGGCTACACCTTC
CASSQAPGNYGYTF
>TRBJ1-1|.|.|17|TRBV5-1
TGCGCCAGCAGCTTGGTAGTGGGATCCTCTGGGGACACTGAAGCTTTCTTT
CASSLVVGSSGDTEAFF
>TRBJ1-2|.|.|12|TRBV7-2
TGTGCCAGCACCTCCGAAAACTATGGCTACACCTTC
CASTSENYGYTF
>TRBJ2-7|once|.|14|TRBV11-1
TGTGCCAGCAGCTCGCCCCGGGAGTCTAACGAGCAGTACTTC
CASSSPRESNEQYF
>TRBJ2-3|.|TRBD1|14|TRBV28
TGTGCCGGCGGGACAGGGACGCTTCGAGATACGCAGTATTTT
CAGGTGTLRDTQYF
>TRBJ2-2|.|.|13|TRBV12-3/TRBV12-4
TGTGCCAGCAGTTTTACGGGCACCGGGGAGCTGTTTTTT
CASSFTGTGELFF
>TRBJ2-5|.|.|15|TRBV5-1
TGCGCCAGTACCGTAGCCCCAGGGGTTAGGGAGACCCAGTACTTC
CASTVAPGVRETQYF
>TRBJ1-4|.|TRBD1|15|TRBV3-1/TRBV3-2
TGTGCCAGCAGCCAACAACAGGGGGCTCGAGAAAAACTGTTTTTT
CASSQQQGAREKLFF
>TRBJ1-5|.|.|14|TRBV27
TGTGCCAGCAGTTTAGCGTATAGCAATCAGCCCCAGCATTTT
CASSLAYSNQPQHF
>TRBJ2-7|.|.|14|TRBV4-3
TGCGCCAGCAGCCAAGAAGGCAGCCTTGTTGAGCAGTACTTC
CASSQEGSLVEQYF